These 24 T cell receptor beta chains were all obtained from the same sample, sequenced in a study of shared clonotypes between healthy human individuals. Generated by immunoSEQ multiplex PCR, the TCRdb table keeps only in-frame clones and is missing some. The repertoire holds approximately 1,000,000 clones, with 70% to 80% as singletons. Material: memory CD4+ T cells from PBMCs. The subset is: CD45RA-negative fraction. The receptor source for this set is a man between 18 and 29 years old in good health. Some clones in this sample may be carry-over from other donors' samples.

V gene TRBV10-3 combines with J gene TRBJ1-2, with TRBD1 identical over 7 bases. Germline V lookup: CDR1 ENHRY, CDR2 SYGVKD. The trim removed 0 bases at V and 8 bases at J, leaving 3 bases unmatched. The CDR3 spans 13 residues. DNA of the CDR3: TGTGCCATCAGTGAGTCACAGGGGAGAGGCTACACCTTC. This gives the protein CAISESQGRGYTF.

CDR3 sequence (DNA): TGTGCCATCAGTGAGTTCGCGGGAGGGCTTGGCACAGATACGCAGTATTTT. This codes for CAISEFAGGLGTDTQYF. The V call is TRBV10-3, the J call TRBJ2-3; TRBD2 matches at 9 bases. The germline V gene encodes CDR1 ENHRY and CDR2 SYGVKD. V shed 1 base, J shed 1 base, and the junction held 6 bases outside the gene matches. This CDR3 is 17 amino acids long.

This chain links TRBV14 with TRBJ1-3; 8 bases are a match to TRBD1. Germline values: CDR1 SGHDN, CDR2 FVKESK. V was clipped by 4 bases and J by 0 bases; unmatched bases: 5. The CDR3 covers 16 residues. The CDR3, as DNA: TGTGCCAGCAGCCTGGACAGGGCCCACTCTGGAAACACCATATATTTT. Its translation is CASSLDRAHSGNTIYF.

CDR3 in DNA: TGTGCCAGCAGCATCGGACTAGCGGGGACCTACGAGCAGTACTTC. This codes for CASSIGLAGTYEQYF. This chain joins TRBV9 and TRBJ2-7; 12 positions agree with TRBD2. Per germline, CDR1 SGDLS and CDR2 YYNGEE. V was pared by 4 bases and J by 2 bases, with 4 bases of the junction left unmatched. This CDR3 region has 15 residues.

V is TRBV25-1 and J is TRBJ1-1; 7 bases line up with TRBD1. V shed 6 bases and J 4 bases; nucleotides not matched to a gene: 5. The CDR3 contains 13 residues. The germline gives CDR1 MGHDK, CDR2 SYGVNS. CDR3 DNA sequence: TGTGCCAGCAGGCTGACAGGGTTCACTGAAGCTTTCTTT. This sequence encodes CASRLTGFTEAFF.

This clone was seen a few times. The genes are TRBV6-4 and TRBJ2-5; D is unclear. The CDR3 sequence is 12 residues long. CDR1 MRHNA and CDR2 SNTAGT come from the germline V gene. The V end lost 7 bases, the J end lost 5 bases, and 11 bases lay between the germline ends. Here the CDR3 reads CASTDDGETQYF. CDR3 in DNA: TGTGCCAGCACCGACGATGGGGAGACCCAGTACTTC.

This chain joins TRBV4-2 and TRBJ2-3, with TRBD1 matching over 9 bases. V dropped 0 bases and J dropped 6; count of bases not matched to a gene: 10. The CDR3 is 17 amino acids. Germline CDR1 LGHNA, CDR2 YNFKEQ. The CDR3 DNA reads TGTGCCAGCAGCCAAGAACCGGGACAGGGTGGAACGGATACGCAGTATTTT. Amino acid sequence: CASSQEPGQGGTDTQYF.

This clone was recorded once. The chain has TRBV19 and TRBJ1-4, with a weak D call TRBD1 (6 bases). Germline CDR1 LNHDA, CDR2 SQIVND (reference sequence). V shed 7 bases and J shed 3 bases, with 21 bases lying between them. This CDR3 has 17 residues. In DNA form, the CDR3 reads TGTGCCAGTACAGGGGATCTTGCGTCGGGGGCTAATGAAAAACTGTTTTTT. It yields the protein CASTGDLASGANEKLFF.

This chain uses TRBV4-2 with TRBJ1-1, with D possibly matching TRBD1 (6 bases). Germline loops: CDR1 LGHNA, CDR2 YNFKEQ. The V end was cut by 1 base, the J end by 6 bases, with 18 bases between. The CDR3 spans 16 residues. CDR3: CASSQANRGGSAEAFF. CDR3 bases: TGTGCCAGCAGCCAAGCTAACCGTGGGGGCTCCGCTGAAGCTTTCTTT.

The chain carries TRBV5-4 and TRBJ1-1; no definite D call. The CDR3 covers 15 residues. Between the trimmed V and J ends, which lost 4 bases and 1 base, there was a span of 14 bases. CDR1 is SGHNT and CDR2 is YYREEE in the germline V gene (reference sequence). Here the CDR3 reads CASSPLGRRNTEAFF. CDR3 in DNA: TGTGCCAGCAGCCCCTTAGGTCGGAGGAACACTGAAGCTTTCTTT. Combining the CDR3 with reference TRBV5-4 and TRBJ1-1 gives the whole variable domain ETGVTQSPTHLIKTRGQQVTLRCSSQSGHNTVSWYQQALGQGPQFIFQYYREEENGRGNFPPRFSGLQFPNYSSELNVNALELDDSALYLCASSPLGRRNTEAFFGQGTRLTVV.

The chain joins TRBV20-1 to TRBJ2-1; D gene ambiguous. The V gene lost 2 bases and the J gene lost 7 bases, with 6 bases spanning the gap. Germline V gene sequence: CDR1 DFQATT, CDR2 SNEGSKA (reference sequence). CDR3 length equals 11 residues. CDR3 loop: CSARQWNEQFF. CDR3 nucleotides: TGCAGTGCTAGACAGTGGAATGAGCAGTTCTTC.

This chain uses TRBV30 with TRBJ1-1, with D unresolved. Trimming removed 4 bases from V and 5 bases from J, with 14 bases in between. This CDR3 contains 13 residues. The V gene's germline CDR1 is GTSNPN and CDR2 SVGIG (reference sequence). As DNA, the CDR3 is TGTGCCTGGACCCTGACGGTGGGAACTGAAGCTTTCTTT. As protein: CAWTLTVGTEAFF.

V is TRBV5-8 and J is TRBJ1-5; maybe TRBD1 (5 bases). CDR3 length: 12 amino acids. Trimming took 4 bases from V and 6 from J, leaving 8 bases between them. Looked up from germline, CDR1 is SGHTS and CDR2 is YDEGEE. Here the CDR3 reads CASSIGGQPQHF. The CDR3 coding sequence is TGTGCCAGCAGCATTGGGGGTCAGCCCCAGCATTTT.

The chain employs TRBV28 and TRBJ1-1, with TRBD1 as a possible D gene (6 bases). The V gene lost 6 bases and the J gene lost 5 bases, with 22 bases spanning the gap. Germline V gene lookup returns CDR1 MDHEN and CDR2 SYDVKM. The CDR3 has 16 amino acids. CDR3 sequence: CASRPYPWGRRTEAFF. The CDR3 region has the DNA TGTGCCAGCAGACCCTACCCATGGGGGCGCCGGACTGAAGCTTTCTTT.

This clone is a singleton in its sample. A much larger clone differs by one base, so this may be a read error. This sequence joins TRBV5-4 and TRBJ2-1; no definite D call. V gave up 0 bases and J gave up 5 bases, with 3 bases separating them. The CDR3 runs 12 residues. CDR1 SGHNT and CDR2 YYREEE come from the germline V gene (reference sequence). The CDR3 bases are TGTGCCAGCAGCTTGGCCGACAATGAGCAGTTCTTC. Amino acids: CASSLADNEQFF. The full variable domain, rest sourced from reference TRBV5-4 and TRBJ2-1, is ETGVTQSPTHLIKTRGQQVTLRCSSQSGHNTVSWYQQALGQGPQFIFQYYREEENGRGNFPPRFSGLQFPNYSSELNVNALELDDSALYLCASSLADNEQFFGPGTRLTVL.

The chain has TRBV5-6 and TRBJ1-2; no definite D call. The ends were cut back, 2 bases at V and 6 bases at J, with 11 bases in the middle. Germline V gene lookup returns CDR1 SGHDT and CDR2 YYEEEE. The CDR3 sequence is 13 residues long. CDR3 sequence: CASSFPQADGYTF. In DNA form, the CDR3 reads TGTGCCAGCAGCTTCCCACAAGCGGATGGCTACACCTTC.

V is TRBV7-8 and J is TRBJ1-5; a possible D gene is TRBD1 (5 bases). Germline CDR1 reads SGHVS; CDR2 reads FQNEAQ. The V end was cut by 5 bases, the J end by 11 bases, with 19 bases between. The CDR3 runs to 14 residues. The CDR3 reads CASSLSAGILAQHF. Here the CDR3 DNA reads TGTGCCAGCAGCCTTAGTGCAGGGATATTAGCCCAGCATTTT. The full variable domain, rest sourced from reference TRBV7-8 and TRBJ1-5, is GAGVSQSPRYKVAKRGQDVALRCDPISGHVSLFWYQQALGQGPEFLTYFQNEAQLDKSGLPSDRFFAERPEGSVSTLKIQRTQQEDSAVYLCASSLSAGILAQHFGDGTRLSIL.

V is TRBV4-1 and J is TRBJ2-7; no clear D gene. The CDR3 is made up of 12 amino acids. Germline-derived CDR1 and CDR2 are MGHRA and YSYEKL. The germline V and J ends were trimmed by 0 bases and 6 bases, with 6 bases remaining between them. This CDR3 is CASSQDIGEQYF. The CDR3 DNA sequence: TGCGCCAGCAGCCAAGATATCGGCGAGCAGTACTTC.

The chain joins TRBV9 to TRBJ2-5, with D maybe TRBD2 (6 bases). Deletions cut 4 bases from V and 5 bases from J, with 12 bases between. Germline CDR1 is SGDLS and CDR2 is YYNGEE. The CDR3 is 13 residues long. This CDR3 is CASSFTSQETQYF. The CDR3 nucleotides are TGTGCCAGCAGCTTTACTAGCCAGGAGACCCAGTACTTC.

On this clone itself: Other nucleotide sequences in the sample specify the same CDR3. V gene TRBV5-1 combines with J gene TRBJ2-7; 11 nucleotides align to TRBD1. Germline CDR1 is SGHRS and CDR2 is YFSETQ. This CDR3 region has 14 residues. Unmatched junction bases numbered 4, after V lost 4 bases and J lost 4 bases. CDR3 sequence: CASSLGQGAYEQYF. The DNA of the CDR3 is TGCGCCAGCAGCCTAGGACAGGGGGCGTACGAGCAGTACTTC.

The chain links TRBV28 to TRBJ1-2; D ambiguous. Germline V gene lookup returns CDR1 MDHEN and CDR2 SYDVKM. This CDR3 is 12 amino acids long. V was trimmed by 5 bases and J by 7 bases, leaving 11 bases between them. This CDR3 reads CASSPPGAGYTF. CDR3 bases: TGTGCCAGCAGTCCCCCGGGAGCTGGCTACACCTTC.

CDR3 nucleotide sequence: TGTGCCAGCAGCTCGTTGAGAGCGGGGAACACTGAAGCTTTCTTT. Translated, it gives CASSSLRAGNTEAFF. This rearrangement joins TRBV5-6 to TRBJ1-1; no definite D call. Germline loops: CDR1 SGHDT, CDR2 YYEEEE. The CDR3 has 15 amino acids. Trimming shortened V by 3 bases and J by 1 base, and 13 bases separated the two germline ends.

V gene TRBV2 combines with J gene TRBJ2-2; D might be TRBD1 (5 bases). The CDR3 totals 15 residues. The germline V gene encodes CDR1 SNHLY and CDR2 FYNNEI. The ends were cut back, 2 bases at V and 5 bases at J, with 12 bases in the middle. This CDR3 reads CASSENRKVTGELFF. CDR3 bases: TGTGCCAGCAGTGAAAACAGGAAGGTAACCGGGGAGCTGTTTTTT.

The gene calls are TRBV9 and TRBJ1-1; the D is unclear. Trimming left V 4 bases short and J 0 bases short, with 13 bases between. The CDR3 contains 15 residues. CDR1 is SGDLS and CDR2 is YYNGEE in the germline V gene. CDR3 sequence (DNA): TGTGCCAGCAGCCCGAGGACTTCTATGAACACTGAAGCTTTCTTT. Translation gives CASSPRTSMNTEAFF.